The 2 T cell receptor beta chains reported below all come from one sample, sequenced in a study of early T cells in non-severe SARS-CoV-2 infection. TCRdb re-called the 5' RACE reads through MiXCR, storing one row per CDR3 protein. Of fewer than 85,000 distinct CDR3 sequences in the sample, 15% to 18% are singletons; the top ten hold roughly 12%. What was sequenced was whole blood. Receptor source: an adult who was a healthcare worker with PCR-confirmed SARS-CoV-2 infection or an uninfected control (not recorded which).

Many counts were recorded for this clonotype. The V call is TRBV9, the J call TRBJ2-5; TRBD2 agrees at 7 bases. V was pared by 6 bases and J by 5 bases, with 13 bases of the junction left unmatched. Germline loops: CDR1 SGDLS, CDR2 YYNGEE. The length of the CDR3 is 15 residues. CDR3 sequence reads: CASTASGGRGETQYF. The CDR3 DNA is TGTGCCAGCACAGCTTCGGGAGGACGGGGGGAGACCCAGTACTTC.

There are a few counts of this clonotype. This chain connects TRBV20-1 to TRBJ2-5, with 9 bases matching TRBD2. The CDR3 sequence is 20 residues long. Per the germline V gene, CDR1 is DFQATT and CDR2 is SNEGSKA (reference sequence). V gave up 4 bases and J gave up 2 bases; unmatched junction bases: 23. CDR3 nucleotide sequence: TGCAGTGCTATGTTCCCTGCTCTGGTAGCGGGAGAGGGTTTGCAAGAGACCCAGTACTTC. This encodes CSAMFPALVAGEGLQETQYF.